This T cell receptor (beta chain) was captured by sequencing in a study of shared clonotypes between healthy human individuals. Background on the study: Donors had three CD4 naive, three CD4 memory, two CD8 naive and one CD8 memory plate apiece.

Germline V gene sequence: CDR1 SEHNR, CDR2 FQNEAQ (reference sequence). With 3 bases removed from V and 0 bases from J, the gap between germline ends came to 8 bases. The CDR3 contains 14 residues. Deep was the level used in running the assay. In the source study's methods: With immunoSEQ giving junction-only sequences and no quality scores, filtering differed. Some clones are missing from TCRdb's copy, which holds only in-frame ones; the method was immunoSEQ multiplex PCR. V, J and clone size are those of that table, while D and trimming were read from the DNA. The top ten clones hold 0.37% of a sample with 2 million to 2.5 million clones, less than 95% of them seen once.

This sequence was found in a man aged 18-30 years in good health. Some clones in this sample may be carry-over from other donors' samples. Sequences were obtained from naive CD4+ T cells from PBMCs. Subset specified: CD45RA+ positively selected. The genes are TRBV7-9 and TRBJ2-5; D is perhaps TRBD1 (5 bases). The CDR3 DNA reads TGTGCCAGCAGCTTCAGCAGGGACCAAGAGACCCAGTACTTC. This sequence encodes CASSFSRDQETQYF.